This TCR beta chain emerged from a study of cytomegalovirus exposure and HLA in healthy donors. Study findings and constraints: An ancestry cluster, one associated with Asian ancestry, reportedly showed fewer N-insertions than the approximately 700-donor mean in a later analysis.

The trim removed 6 bases at V and 7 bases at J, leaving 9 bases unmatched. CDR1 is SEHNR, CDR2 FQNEAQ, per germline (reference sequence). The CDR3 is made up of 15 amino acids. 13 Jbeta primers and 60 Vbeta primers were used for the PCR. Sequencing used immunoSEQ multiplex PCR; TCRdb keeps in-frame clones, though not all of them. The data contain approximately 110,000 clones, roughly four fifths of them singletons. Turning to this clone: Its target is not known.

The TCR comes from a woman aged 50 to 60 in good health and CMV-seropositive. The sequenced sample was PBMCs. The chain combines TRBV7-9 with TRBJ1-4, with 9 bases that match TRBD1. The CDR3 here is CASRGRTGAFEKLFF. The CDR3 DNA is TGTGCCAGCAGGGGAAGGACAGGGGCTTTTGAAAAACTGTTTTTT. The full variable domain, its missing parts supplied by reference TRBV7-9 and TRBJ1-4, is DTGVSQNPRHKITKRGQNVTFRCDPISEHNRLYWYRQTLGQGPEFLTYFQNEAQLEKSRLLSDRFSAERPKGSFSTLEIQRTEQGDSAMYLCASRGRTGAFEKLFFGSGTQLSVL.